This section outlines one TCR beta chain sequence together with its context. This sample was taken from a study of blood T cell repertoires in COVID-19. Study details: Material from acute and convalescent COVID-19 was sourced from the United States, Italy and Spain. Sources were T cells, B-cell-depleted T cells, or PBMCs; the material itself was cDNA or gDNA.

Authors' analysis steps: Estimation of nucleated cell counts was performed using reference gene primer amplification. Sequencing used immunoSEQ multiplex PCR; TCRdb keeps in-frame clones, though not all of them. The D gene and trimming were derived from the DNA, and the V and J assignments and clone size from that table. The sample records some 120,000 clones, roughly 90% being singletons. V was pared by 5 bases and J by 5 bases, with 12 bases of the junction left unmatched. CDR1 is SGHTA and CDR2 is FQGNSA in the germline V gene. The CDR3 extends over 17 amino acids. The V gene is TRBV7-2, the J gene TRBJ2-3; 11 bases agree with TRBD2. This receptor was taken from a man aged 50 to 59 with active COVID-19. Specimen: peripheral blood. The CDR3 bases are TGTGCCAGCAGCACGGGACTAGCGGTCACAAGGGGAGATACGCAGTATTTT. Amino acid sequence: CASSTGLAVTRGDTQYF.